This T cell receptor beta chain was observed in a study of T cells expressing NK-cell markers. General study results and limits: Clones of NKG2C+ T cells that had expanded were of unclear HCMV specificity.

With the 5' RACE reads reprocessed, TCRdb shows one record per CDR3 protein and no DNA. The sample yields about 170,000 distinct CDR3 sequences, of which the top ten take up over 20%. The CDR3 is made up of 14 amino acids. Germline CDR1 LNHNV, CDR2 YYDKDF (reference sequence). Concerning this clonotype: What it binds is not known.

The chain couples TRBV15 to TRBJ1-2. Input material: blood T cells: a sorted CD56 or NKG2C T cell subset, CD4+ or CD8+ T cells, or bulk PBMC T cells (not recorded which). The sequence was obtained from a man aged 18-69 years in good health. CDR3 sequence: CATSWKGSNYGYTF.